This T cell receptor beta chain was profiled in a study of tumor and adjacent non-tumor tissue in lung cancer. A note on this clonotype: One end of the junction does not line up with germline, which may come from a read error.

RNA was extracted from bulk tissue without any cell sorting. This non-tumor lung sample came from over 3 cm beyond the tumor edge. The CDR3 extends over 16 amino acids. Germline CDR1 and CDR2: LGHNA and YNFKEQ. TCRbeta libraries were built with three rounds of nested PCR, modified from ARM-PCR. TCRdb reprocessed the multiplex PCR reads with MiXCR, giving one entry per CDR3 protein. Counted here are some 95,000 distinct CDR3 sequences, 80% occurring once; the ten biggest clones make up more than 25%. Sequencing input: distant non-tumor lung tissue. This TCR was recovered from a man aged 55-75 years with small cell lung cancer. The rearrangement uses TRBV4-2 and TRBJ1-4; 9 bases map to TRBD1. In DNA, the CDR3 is TGTGCCAGCAGCCTCCTTTTACAGGGGGCAGGAGAAAAACTATTTTTT. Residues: CASSLLLQGAGEKLFF.